This T cell receptor beta chain came from a study of a mutant IDH1 vaccine in newly diagnosed glioma. As for the study in general: Eight vaccine injections were given to patients in weeks 1, 3, 5, 7, 11, 15, 19 and 23. Receipt of radiotherapy, temozolomide, or both preceded the study, and most received both. Study-wide results and caveats: Vaccination elicited immune responses in around 93% of patients.

Trimming removed 5 bases from V and 7 bases from J, with 13 bases in between. CDR3 length: 13 residues. CDR1 and CDR2 (germline): MNHEY, SMNVEV (reference sequence). Time point noted: week 11, during vaccination. In the vaccine, a single dose held 300 ug of the mutant IDH1 20-mer peptide, along with topical imiquimod. Method: immunoSEQ multiplex PCR; TCRdb's copy keeps in-frame clones and lacks some. The sample includes 35,000 to 50,000 clones, roughly 89% of them seen just once. Of note for this clone: Its specificity is unknown.

This TCR came from a middle-aged man with glioma. The J gene is TRBJ2-3, the V gene TRBV27; a weak D match, TRBD2 (5 bases). The source material was PBMCs, sampled from a glioma patient whose treatment included an IDH1 peptide vaccine. The CDR3 reads CASSHEGLNTQYF. The CDR3 coding sequence is TGTGCCAGCAGTCACGAGGGATTGAATACGCAGTATTTT.